A selection of T cell receptor beta chains follows, all from one sample in a study of response to subunit inactivated influenza vaccine. TCRdb passed the RT-PCR reads through MiXCR, listing each CDR3 protein once. Counted here are some 800,000 distinct CDR3 sequences, approximately 22% occurring once; the ten biggest clones make up about a tenth. The sequencing here drew on PBMCs from blood, taken 5 days after vaccination. Receptors originate from a man between 50 and 59 years old who received an inactivated influenza vaccine. The CDR3 runs from the conserved cysteine through the conserved F or W. The D gene is left open where the match is weak. Rows give clone size only sometimes, using once, few, many, or a class for an expanded clone.

J gene	CDR3 length	V gene	D gene	clone size	CDR3 DNA	CDR3 protein
TRBJ1-6	13	TRBV7-3	NA	few	TGTGCCAGCAGCTCCCGAGCGGCATCACCCCTCCACTTT	CASSSRAASPLHF
TRBJ1-5	15	TRBV7-9	NA	NA	TGTGCCAGCAGCTTAGGGTTCGGATCTGCTCAGCCCCAGCATTTT	CASSLGFGSAQPQHF
TRBJ2-7	13	TRBV6-1	TRBD1	many	TGTGCCAGCAGGGACAGGGTCTCCTACGAGCAGTACTTC	CASRDRVSYEQYF
TRBJ2-7	13	TRBV20-1	NA	many	TGCAGTGCTGATCGGGACTTATCCTACGAGCAGTACTTC	CSADRDLSYEQYF
TRBJ1-6	13	TRBV29-1	NA	NA	TGCAGCGTTGGTGGGGGCCCCAATTCACCCCTCCACTTT	CSVGGGPNSPLHF
TRBJ2-1	14	TRBV30	NA	few	TGTGCCTGGACTTGGGGGGAGGCATACAATGAGCAGTTCTTC	CAWTWGEAYNEQFF
TRBJ1-2	13	TRBV7-9	TRBD1	NA	TGTGCCAGCAGCAAGGGACAGGGCTTCGGCTACACCTTC	CASSKGQGFGYTF
TRBJ2-1	13	TRBV20-1	NA	NA	TGCAGTGCTAGGCCCCGCTCCTACAATGAGCAGTTCTTC	CSARPRSYNEQFF
TRBJ2-1	18	TRBV21-1	NA	few	TGTGCCAGCAGCGACTCCAGAGAGCGGGGGGCCTTCTACAATGAGCAGTTCTTC	CASSDSRERGAFYNEQFF
TRBJ1-2	14	TRBV20-1	TRBD1	NA	TGCAGTGCTAGAGAGGGGGGACAGTCCTATGGCTACACCTTC	CSAREGGQSYGYTF
TRBJ1-3	16	TRBV4-1	NA	NA	TGCGCCAGCAGTCCCCGGGACACGGGAACCAGAAACACCATATATTTT	CASSPRDTGTRNTIYF
TRBJ2-7	14	TRBV11-2	NA	NA	TGTGCCAGCAGCTCGGCGACACCAACCTACGAGCAGTACTTC	CASSSATPTYEQYF
TRBJ2-7	14	TRBV5-6	NA	few	TGTGCCAGCAGCTTCGGAAGGGCAGCCTACGAGCAGTACTTC	CASSFGRAAYEQYF
TRBJ2-7	15	TRBV3-1	TRBD2	NA	TGTGCCAGCAGCCCACGACTAGCGGGGATCTACGAGCAGTACTTC	CASSPRLAGIYEQYF
TRBJ2-1	13	TRBV12-3/TRBV12-4	NA	NA	TGTGCCAGCAGTTTACGCATGGGCAATGAGCAGTTCTTC	CASSLRMGNEQFF
TRBJ2-7	14	TRBV6-5	NA	few	TGTGCCAGCAGTTCCCCGGGGCCCTTCTACGAGCAGTACTTC	CASSSPGPFYEQYF
TRBJ1-5	14	TRBV12-3/TRBV12-4	TRBD1	NA	TGTGCCAGCAACCGACAGGGAGGGAATCAGCCCCAGCATTTT	CASNRQGGNQPQHF
TRBJ2-1	15	TRBV27	NA	NA	TGTGCCAGCAGTTCCACCCGGGATCGCAACAATGAGCAGTTCTTC	CASSSTRDRNNEQFF
TRBJ1-5	15	TRBV18	NA	NA	TGTGCCAGCTCACCTAACCAGGGAACCCCTCAGCCCCAGCATTTT	CASSPNQGTPQPQHF
TRBJ2-3	15	TRBV20-1	NA	few	TGCAGTGCTAGTGTCCTTGGGGGGATGACAGATACGCAGTATTTT	CSASVLGGMTDTQYF
TRBJ2-7	11	TRBV12-3/TRBV12-4	NA	NA	TGTGCCAGCAGTCGGGAGCTGGGGCAGTACTTC	CASSRELGQYF
TRBJ2-3	13	TRBV6-5	NA	few	TGTGCCAGCAGTTACTGGGGTAGCGATACGCAGTATTTT	CASSYWGSDTQYF
TRBJ2-7	14	TRBV20-1	TRBD2	few	TGCAGTGCTCTAGGACTAGCGGGAGTACACGAGCAGTACTTC	CSALGLAGVHEQYF
TRBJ2-5	16	TRBV12-3/TRBV12-4	TRBD1	few	TGTGCCAGCAGTTTGTCCGGGACAGGGATCGTAGAGACCCAGTACTTC	CASSLSGTGIVETQYF
TRBJ2-7	12	TRBV29-1	TRBD1	NA	TGCAGCGTATCTATGACAGGGGCCGAGCAGTACTTC	CSVSMTGAEQYF
TRBJ2-2	14	TRBV7-2	NA	NA	TGTGCCAGCAGCTCCCGTTTGAGCACCGGGGAGCTGTTTTTT	CASSSRLSTGELFF
TRBJ2-2	12	TRBV12-3/TRBV12-4	NA	NA	TGTGCCAGCAAACCCACGGGCGTGGAGCTGTTTTTT	CASKPTGVELFF
TRBJ1-2	16	TRBV7-9	NA	many	TGTGCCAGCAGGGTAGCGGGTAGGAGAGCTAACTATGGCTACACCTTC	CASRVAGRRANYGYTF
TRBJ2-7	14	TRBV20-1	TRBD2	NA	TGCAGTGCCGGTCTAGCGGGACCCTCCTACGAGCAGTACTTC	CSAGLAGPSYEQYF
TRBJ2-2	13	TRBV20-1	TRBD1	NA	TGCAGTGCTAGAAGATACAGGGGCGGGGAGCTGTTTTTT	CSARRYRGGELFF
TRBJ2-1	14	TRBV4-2	NA	few	TGTGCCAGCAGCCAAGCCGGGACAAAGCATGAGCAGTTCTTC	CASSQAGTKHEQFF
TRBJ2-1	16	TRBV6-2/TRBV6-3	TRBD2	once	TGTGCCAGCAGTTACGGGCTAGCGGGAGTATTATGGGAGCAGTTCTTC	CASSYGLAGVLWEQFF
TRBJ1-1	15	TRBV7-2	NA	NA	TGTGCCAGCAGCTCAGTCGTTGGGGTAGACACTGAAGCTTTCTTT	CASSSVVGVDTEAFF
TRBJ2-1	14	TRBV12-3/TRBV12-4	NA	NA	TGTGCCAGCAGTTTAGCGATCGTTAGCAATGAGCAGTTCTTC	CASSLAIVSNEQFF
TRBJ1-2	13	TRBV7-9	NA	NA	TGTGCCAGCAGCCGCGACAGTTCCTATGGCTACACCTTC	CASSRDSSYGYTF
TRBJ2-1	15	TRBV7-2	NA	few	TGTGCCAGCAGCTTAGATAGGGGGTACTACAATGAGCAGTTCTTC	CASSLDRGYYNEQFF
TRBJ2-5	18	TRBV27	NA	few	TGTGCCAGCAGTTTAATGGCTCCGGCGGGGGCGTCCCAAGAGACCCAGTACTTC	CASSLMAPAGASQETQYF
TRBJ2-1	16	TRBV7-2	TRBD2	NA	TGTGCCAGCAGCTTAGTACGCGGGAGATCCTACAATGAGCAGTTCTTC	CASSLVRGRSYNEQFF
TRBJ2-2	15	TRBV12-3/TRBV12-4	NA	NA	TGTGCCAGCAGTTTAGAGCCCAGGGGAGCCGGGGAGCTGTTTTTT	CASSLEPRGAGELFF
TRBJ2-5	15	TRBV15	TRBD2	few	TGTGCCACCAGCAGAGACGTGGGACTAGAAGAGACCCAGTACTTC	CATSRDVGLEETQYF
TRBJ2-7	12	TRBV21-1	NA	NA	TGTGCCAGCAGCAAGCACGTGGGCGAGCAGTACTTC	CASSKHVGEQYF
TRBJ2-3	13	TRBV7-2	NA	few	TGTGCCAGCAGCCGTAAGACAGGAGATACGCAGTATTTT	CASSRKTGDTQYF
TRBJ2-7	16	TRBV30	NA	NA	TGTGCCTGGAGTGCGGTAAACGGGGGAGGTTACTACGAGCAGTACTTC	CAWSAVNGGGYYEQYF
TRBJ2-7	15	TRBV7-3	TRBD2	few	TGTGCCAGCAGTCGCCCCGGGACTAGTAAACTGGAGCAGTACTTC	CASSRPGTSKLEQYF
TRBJ2-1	15	TRBV19	TRBD1	NA	TGTGCCAGTAGTCGGGACAGGGTGGATTACAATGAGCAGTTCTTC	CASSRDRVDYNEQFF
TRBJ2-5	15	TRBV4-2	NA	many	TGTGCCAGCAGCCAGAGTCCCGGGACTCAAGAGACCCAGTACTTC	CASSQSPGTQETQYF
TRBJ2-2	12	TRBV12-3/TRBV12-4	NA	few	TGTGCCAGCAGCTCTAACGGCGGGGAGCTGTTTTTT	CASSSNGGELFF